Detailed here is one TCR beta chain. At least ten counts were recorded for this clonotype. Its antigen is unknown. Within one base of it there is no much larger clone, and no base qualities were kept. The record originates from a study of Graves' ophthalmopathy and Graves' hyperthyroidism (dated by TCRdb to 2016 to 2019). Background on the whole study: Peripheral blood samples were taken at the time of initial diagnosis, before any treatment was given. To tell Graves' ophthalmopathy apart from Graves' hyperthyroidism, and to predict which patients would progress to ophthalmopathy, the study relied on TCR beta repertoire signatures. In five to seven hyperthyroidism patients, the T-cell repertoire of thyroid tissue was compared with the T-cell repertoire of blood. To explore V-J signatures that distinguish ophthalmopathy from hyperthyroidism, a discovery set of about a hundred patients was enrolled, made up of 43 with ophthalmopathy and 57 with stable hyperthyroidism. Following sample collection, hyperthyroidism patients were given methimazole at a starting dose of 30 mg daily, and ophthalmopathy patients were given high-dose intravenous methylprednisolone. In total, 135 blood samples were TCR-sequenced: 40 to 45 ophthalmopathy, roughly 80 hyperthyroidism and approximately 17 hyperthyroidism-to-ophthalmopathy patients. The roughly 91 discovery patients were randomly divided into training and test sets at a 7:3 ratio. An independent validation cohort comprised around 20 hyperthyroidism patients and some 16 patients who later progressed from hyperthyroidism to ophthalmopathy. Points the paper makes about the study in general: No statistical method was used to set the sample size in advance, and the investigators knew which group each participant was assigned to. Most expanded thyroid clonotypes with frequency above 0.001 were also detected in blood, suggesting blood repertoires may reflect the thyroid immune response. Ophthalmopathy was separated from stable hyperthyroidism by the 13-signature model with just under 90% sensitivity and around 81% specificity in cross-validation and with 80%/75% in the test set. In validation, the model predicted ophthalmopathy progression with over 60% sensitivity and roughly 72% specificity; 12 predicted patients were CT-confirmed with GO in a median of approximately six months.

The ophthalmopathy patients had moderately to severely active disease, with a Clinical Activity Score of 3 or higher, a NOSPECS grade of 4 or higher, and a disease duration of less than 3 months. Patients with other autoimmune diseases, uncontrolled infections, pregnancy or lactation were excluded from the study. Clinical symptoms, serum thyroxine, TRAb, thyroid ultrasound and orbital computed tomography formed the basis of the diagnosis. PBMCs were isolated from roughly 10 ml of fresh peripheral blood by Ficoll-Paque density gradient centrifugation. Trizol reagent was used to extract the total RNA, and its quality was then checked on an Agilent 2100 Bioanalyzer. TCR beta CDR3 regions were amplified from RNA transcripts for repertoire sequencing. HTBI primers and the Qiagen OneStep RT-PCR kit were used in a first-round RT-PCR, which was followed by a second-round multiplex PCR, size selection and purification. Sequencing of the libraries was carried out on an Illumina HiSeq2000 in paired-end mode with 100 bp reads. In the paper's pipeline: Reads were processed with SOAPnuke, discarding reads with adapters, uncalled bases, mean Phred below 15, or no exact constant-primer or identifier match. High-quality paired reads were merged with COPE v1.2.5. Unique nucleotide sequences were defined as clonotypes and aligned to IMGT TRB V, D and J references using MiTCR v1.1. The analysis was limited to V-J combinations with a frequency above 0.0001, which together covered 99.2% of the repertoires. For each V-J combination, a TCR clonal expansion and chaos score was defined as F50 clonal expansion divided by the chaos observed in the TCRdist matrix. Welch's t-statistics and random forest were used to reduce features to 10 to 15 V-J combinations, which were fed into a naive Bayes classifier. The similarity between thyroid and blood repertoires was quantified using the Morisita-Horn index. TCRdb handled the public reads itself, with Q25 trimming in fastp and clone calling in MiXCR, and kept productive beta chains. A single entry per CDR3 protein holds the most common genes and DNA from its merged rows. The V and J calls, along with clone size, are taken from TCRdb and not from the paper's own processing. This sample lists more than 150,000 distinct CDR3 sequences; around two fifths were detected once. Clones ranked in the top ten supply about 5.8% of the sample.

Via the germline V gene, CDR1 is SGHTA and CDR2 FQGNSA. For this chain, trimming is 5 bases at the V end and 5 bases at the J end, and the number of junction bases without a gene match is 6. Taken from cysteine to phenylalanine, the CDR3 has 14 residues. Only CDR3 DNA remains: 42 bases, in frame from the first base. The sample was peripheral blood. The chain is made from TRBV7-2 and TRBJ2-5; 9 bases in between match TRBD2. The clonotype was recovered from a woman in her 40s with Graves' ophthalmopathy. Donor details come from another sample of the same person, matched by shared clones. The CDR3 protein sequence reads: CASSQTGTSETQYF. Read as DNA, the sequence is TGTGCCAGCAGCCAAACCGGGACTAGCGAGACCCAGTACTTC.